This T cell receptor (beta chain) appears in the sequencing data of a study of control samples from healthy donors and cancer patients (dated by TCRdb to the early 2020s). The junction shows trimming of 0 bases on V and 4 bases on J, plus 18 bases between the germline ends. CDR1 and CDR2 are drawn from the germline V gene: ENHRY, SYGVKD. The CDR3 goes from the cysteine to the phenylalanine over 17 residues. The only DNA kept is the CDR3, 51 bases in frame from the first base. Library preparation used the immunoSEQ multiplex PCR assay. TCRdb took over this immuneACCESS table, retaining in-frame rearrangements with V and J assigned. Such tables are incomplete; in checked studies, under half of the missing clones stem from an unresolved V gene, and the remainder is unexplained. For this sample the table gives about 60,000 clones, of which approximately 85% were detected only once. The ten largest make up 5% to 6.5% of the sample.

Notes on this clone: It lacks a known antigen. Base qualities are not at hand, and no much larger clone is one base apart.

The chain was built from TRBV10-3 and TRBJ1-1; TRBD1 is possibly the D segment (5 matching bases). Sequencing was carried out using blood. This TCR came from a man aged 40-49 years in good health. The CDR3 loop reads CAISESVSGRGRTEAFF. The DNA sequence is given as TGTGCCATCAGTGAGTCGGTATCGGGTCGGGGCCGCACTGAAGCTTTCTTT.